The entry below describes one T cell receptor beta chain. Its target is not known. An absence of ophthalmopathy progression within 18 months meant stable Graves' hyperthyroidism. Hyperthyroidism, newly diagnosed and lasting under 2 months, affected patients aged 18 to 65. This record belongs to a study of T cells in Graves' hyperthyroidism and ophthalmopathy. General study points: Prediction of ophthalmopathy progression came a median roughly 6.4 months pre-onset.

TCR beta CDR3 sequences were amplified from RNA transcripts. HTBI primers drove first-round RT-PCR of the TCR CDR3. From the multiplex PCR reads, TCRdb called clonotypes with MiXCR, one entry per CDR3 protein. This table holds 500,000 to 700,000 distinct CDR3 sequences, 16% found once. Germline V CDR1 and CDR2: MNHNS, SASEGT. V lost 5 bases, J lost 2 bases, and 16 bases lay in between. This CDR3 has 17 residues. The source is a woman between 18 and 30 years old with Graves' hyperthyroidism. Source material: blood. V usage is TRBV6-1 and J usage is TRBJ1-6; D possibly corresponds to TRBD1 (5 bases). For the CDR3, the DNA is TGTGCCAGCAGTCGTCCTTCGGGGCCAACCTATAATTCACCCCTCCACTTT. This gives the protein CASSRPSGPTYNSPLHF.